These 10 T cell receptor beta chains share one sample of origin, sequenced in a study of beta chain features in type 1 diabetes. The study, taken as a whole, reports: There was a moderate but significant shortening of TCRB CDR3s in all four CD4+ subsets of Type 1 diabetes patients.

These TCRs' antigens remain unknown. Expressed TCRB transcripts were sequenced because the entire RNA isolate underwent reverse transcription. Data came from immunoSEQ multiplex PCR; TCRdb stores just in-frame clones and leaves some out. In the table there are hundreds of thousands of clones, over 13% of which are singletons. The sequencing sample was made of naive CD4+ T cells from blood. All receptors derive from a man aged 18-30 years with type 1 diabetes.

The rearrangement links TRBV5-4 to TRBJ2-1, with D perhaps matching TRBD1 (7 bases). This CDR3 has 17 residues. Trimming left V 4 bases short and J 0 bases short, with 17 bases between. Germline CDR1 and CDR2: SGHNT and YYREEE (reference sequence). The CDR3 coding sequence is TGTGCCAGCAGCGGAGGGACAGCGAAGAGCTCCTACAATGAGCAGTTCTTC. It specifies CASSGGTAKSSYNEQFF.

A few counts support this clone. V is TRBV7-9 and J is TRBJ2-1; 11 positions match TRBD2. After removal of 7 bases from V and 4 bases from J, the junction contained 9 bases not matched to a gene. The germline V gene encodes CDR1 SEHNR and CDR2 FQNEAQ (reference sequence). The CDR3 is 16 amino acids. The CDR3 region has the DNA TGTGCCAGCAAGCCGGGACTAGCGGAACATTACAATGAGCAGTTCTTC. Encoded protein: CASKPGLAEHYNEQFF.

This clone has only a few counts. The V call is TRBV7-2, the J call TRBJ2-7; unclear D gene. CDR1 is SGHTA and CDR2 is FQGNSA in the germline V gene. The CDR3 has 13 residues. Trimming took off 5 bases at V and 2 bases at J, with 10 bases between the two ends. In DNA, the CDR3 is TGTGCCAGCAGCCTCGCGCTGCCCTACGAGCAGTACTTC. As protein: CASSLALPYEQYF.

This clone was seen more than once but under ten times. The chain recombines TRBV30 with TRBJ1-2; 7 bases are shared with TRBD1. V shed 2 bases and J 7 bases; nucleotides not matched to a gene: 7. Germline V lookup: CDR1 GTSNPN, CDR2 SVGIG (reference sequence). The CDR3 spans 13 residues. CDR3 sequence: CAWSQGGYGGYTF. In DNA, the CDR3 is TGTGCCTGGAGTCAGGGGGGTTATGGTGGCTACACCTTC.

This clone was counted a few times. The chain joins TRBV19 to TRBJ2-3; 7 bases fit TRBD2. The trim removed 5 bases at V and 6 bases at J, leaving 17 bases unmatched. CDR1 and CDR2 (germline): LNHDA, SQIVND (reference sequence). The CDR3 length is 17 residues. The CDR3 is CASSSPGLAEFGDTQYF. For the CDR3, the DNA is TGTGCCAGTAGTTCGCCGGGGCTAGCGGAGTTTGGGGATACGCAGTATTTT.

In its sample, this clone was seen a few times. V usage is TRBV5-6 and J usage is TRBJ2-3; 9 bases map to TRBD2. The V gene end was trimmed by 5 bases and the J gene end by 1 base; junction bases not matched to a gene: 11. CDR3 length: 17 residues. Germline CDR1 is SGHDT and CDR2 is YYEEEE. This CDR3 is CASRRTGRLAGTDTQYF. CDR3 bases: TGTGCCAGCAGACGGACCGGTAGACTAGCGGGCACAGATACGCAGTATTTT.

V is TRBV2 and J is TRBJ1-2; D is perhaps TRBD1 (6 bases). The germline V gene has CDR1 SNHLY and CDR2 FYNNEI. Between the trimmed V and J ends, which lost 3 bases and 4 bases, there was a span of 12 bases. The CDR3 is 14 residues long. CDR3 loop: CASSDTQGTYGYTF. The CDR3 nucleotides are TGTGCCAGCAGTGACACACAGGGTACCTATGGCTACACCTTC.

V usage is TRBV5-6 and J usage is TRBJ2-3; D not certain. V shed 5 bases and J shed 3 bases, with 13 bases lying between them. This CDR3 has 14 residues. CDR1 and CDR2 from the germline V gene are SGHDT and YYEEEE. The CDR3 DNA reads as TGTGCCAGCAGGGCACGCCCCGATACAGATACGCAGTATTTT. Protein: CASRARPDTDTQYF.

The chain couples TRBV29-1 to TRBJ1-4; 7 bases align to TRBD1. Germline V CDR1 and CDR2: SQVTM, ANQGSEA. Trimming removed 5 bases from V and 9 bases from J; junction bases left unmatched: 3. The CDR3 covers 11 residues. The chain's CDR3 is CSVPQGKKLFF. In nucleotides, the CDR3 is TGCAGCGTTCCACAGGGGAAAAAACTGTTTTTT.

The chain recombines TRBV7-2 with TRBJ1-1; TRBD1 is a possible D gene (6 bases). V lost 7 bases to trimming and J lost 5 bases, with 14 bases between them. This CDR3 comprises 13 residues. Germline CDR1 reads SGHTA; CDR2 reads FQGNSA. DNA of the CDR3: TGTGCCAGCATATTAACAGGGATAACTGAAGCTTTCTTT. Translating it yields CASILTGITEAFF.